The 5 T cell receptor beta chains below come from one sample, sequenced in a study of metastatic and nonmetastatic thyroid tumors. TCRdb reanalyzed the PCR reads via MiXCR. In the table there are roughly 15,000 clones, approximately 27% of which are singletons. Patients underwent thyroid surgery, and none had received any treatment before it. Source material: tumor tissue. All receptors come from a female donor with papillary thyroid cancer or a benign thyroid nodule (not recorded which). Some clones in this sample may be carry-over from other donors' samples.

As regards this clone: At one end the junction does not follow the germline gene, possibly because of a read error. This chain uses TRBV6-2 or TRBV6-3 with TRBJ1-1; no clear D gene. CDR3 size: 13 residues. Germline loops: CDR1 MNHEY, CDR2 SVGEGT. Here the CDR3 DNA reads TGTGCCAGCAGACTCGGCGGGAACACCGAAGCTTTCTTT. As protein: CASRLGGNTEAFF.

This clone is termed medium-sized. The chain couples TRBV14 to TRBJ1-2; possibly TRBD1 for D (5 bases). Germline V gives CDR1 SGHDN, CDR2 FVKESK. Trimming took off 2 bases at V and 3 bases at J, with 16 bases between the two ends. The CDR3 sequence is 16 residues long. CDR3 nucleotides: TGTGCCAGCAGCCAAAGCGGGGGATACCTCGACTATGGCTACACCTTC. This encodes CASSQSGGYLDYGYTF.

This clone appeared many times. The chain has TRBV3-1 and TRBJ2-7; the match to TRBD1 covers 9 bases. This CDR3 is built from 15 residues. CDR1 LGHDT and CDR2 YNNKEL come from the germline V gene (reference sequence). Trimming took 2 bases from V and 2 from J; bases not matched to a gene: 4. CDR3 sequence reads: CASSQRGTGTYEQYF. The CDR3 DNA is TGTGCCAGCAGCCAAAGGGGGACAGGGACCTACGAGCAGTACTTC.

In this sample, this clone turned up many times. The chain is built from TRBV5-1 and TRBJ1-2; 9 bases line up with TRBD1. The CDR3 runs to 14 residues. Germline loops: CDR1 SGHRS, CDR2 YFSETQ. V lost 3 bases to trimming and J lost 6 bases; unmatched junction nucleotides: 6. The CDR3 is CASSYGTGINGYTF. The CDR3 DNA reads TGCGCCAGCAGCTACGGGACAGGGATTAATGGCTACACCTTC.

This clone was detected only a few times. Possible read error: a much larger clone is one base away. The V and J genes are TRBV28 and TRBJ2-3; D unresolved. The CDR3 sequence is 16 residues long. CDR1 is MDHEN and CDR2 is SYDVKM in the germline V gene. The CDR3 nucleotides read TGTGCCAGCACTTTAGTCCTGGGTGCTAGCACAGATACGCAGTATTTT. Translating gives CASTLVLGASTDTQYF. Based on the CDR3 plus reference TRBV28 and TRBJ2-3, the full variable domain is DVKVTQSSRYLVKRTGEKVFLECVQDMDHENMFWYRQDPGLGLRLIYFSYDVKMKEKGDIPEGYSVSREKKERFSLILESASTNQTSMYLCASTLVLGASTDTQYFGPGTRLTVL.